The 11 T cell receptor beta chains below all came from one sample that was sequenced in a study of T cell responses to AZD1222 COVID-19 vaccine. Data came from immunoSEQ multiplex PCR; TCRdb stores just in-frame clones and leaves some out. The top ten hold about 6% of the sample, which has around 100,000 clones, 88% seen once. Specimen: peripheral blood, collected 28 days after the second AZD1222 dose. Source of these receptors: an adult who received the AZD1222 COVID-19 vaccine.

J is TRBJ2-5 and V is TRBV19, with D perhaps matching TRBD1 (5 bases). Trimming left V 4 bases short and J 4 bases short, with 13 bases between. The CDR3 runs 14 residues. Germline CDR1 and CDR2: LNHDA and SQIVND (reference sequence). CDR3 residues: CASSTTDSRETQYF. CDR3 DNA: TGTGCCAGTAGTACGACAGACTCGAGAGAGACCCAGTACTTC.

The V and J genes are TRBV28 and TRBJ1-1; D remains ambiguous. In germline, CDR1 is MDHEN, CDR2 SYDVKM. The CDR3 sequence is 11 residues long. V lost 2 bases and J 10 bases, leaving 8 bases between the germline ends. This CDR3 reads CASSLGRRAFF. In DNA form, the CDR3 reads TGTGCCAGCAGTTTAGGACGTCGAGCTTTCTTT.

J is TRBJ2-7 and V is TRBV7-3; D possibly matches TRBD1 or TRBD2 (5 bases each). Deletions cut 2 bases from V and 4 bases from J, with 21 bases between. The CDR3 has 17 amino acids. Germline V gene data show CDR1 as SGHTA and CDR2 as FQGTGA. The DNA for the CDR3 is TGTGCCAGCAGCTTAGGATCACGACCCGAGGGACCTTACGAGCAGTACTTC. Encoded protein: CASSLGSRPEGPYEQYF.

This clone showed up just once. J is TRBJ1-4 and V is TRBV15, with D unresolved. The CDR3 is made up of 14 amino acids. Trimming stripped 0 bases from V and 7 bases from J, with 9 bases between. The V gene's germline CDR1 is LNHNV and CDR2 YYDKDF (reference sequence). CDR3 coding DNA: TGTGCCACCAGCAGAGATCTGAGTGTTGAAAAACTGTTTTTT. Its translation is CATSRDLSVEKLFF. Together with reference TRBV15 and TRBJ1-4, the CDR3 gives the full variable domain: DAMVIQNPRYQVTQFGKPVTLSCSQTLNHNVMYWYQQKSSQAPKLLFHYYDKDFNNEADTPDNFQSRRPNTSFCFLDIRSPGLGDTAMYLCATSRDLSVEKLFFGSGTQLSVL.

This sequence joins TRBV11-2 and TRBJ1-4, with TRBD1 as a possible D gene (5 bases). The CDR3 runs to 14 residues. Trimming removed 1 base from V and 10 bases from J, with 13 bases in between. Germline CDR1 SGHAT, CDR2 FQNNGV. The CDR3 DNA reads as TGTGCCAGCAGCTTAGGACAGACCTTGGCAAAACTGTTTTTT. As protein: CASSLGQTLAKLFF.

The chain links TRBV10-3 to TRBJ1-1, with D unclear. V gave up 3 bases and J gave up 2 bases, with 7 bases separating them. CDR1 is ENHRY, CDR2 SYGVKD, per germline. The CDR3 length is 13 residues. CDR3 nucleotides: TGTGCCATCAGTGATCGAGTAAACACTGAAGCTTTCTTT. This gives the protein CAISDRVNTEAFF.

The rearrangement uses TRBV5-6 and TRBJ1-2, with D tentatively TRBD1 (6 bases). Germline values: CDR1 SGHDT, CDR2 YYEEEE. The CDR3 is 14 amino acids. Trimming removed 1 base from V and 3 bases from J, with 10 bases in between. The CDR3 reads CASSLTGLDYGYTF. CDR3 in DNA: TGTGCCAGCAGCTTGACAGGGCTGGACTATGGCTACACCTTC.

The chain joins TRBV5-1 to TRBJ2-7; a possible D gene is TRBD1 (6 bases). V lost 5 bases, J lost 4 bases, and 13 bases lay in between. CDR1 is SGHRS, CDR2 YFSETQ, per germline. The CDR3 contains 13 residues. CDR3: CASRPGQVYEQYF. CDR3 coding DNA: TGCGCCAGCAGACCGGGACAAGTATACGAGCAGTACTTC. Full variable domain (outside the CDR3, taken from reference TRBV5-1 and TRBJ2-7): KAGVTQTPRYLIKTRGQQVTLSCSPISGHRSVSWYQQTPGQGLQFLFEYFSETQRNKGNFPGRFSGRQFSNSRSEMNVSTLELGDSALYLCASRPGQVYEQYFGPGTRLTVT.

This rearrangement joins TRBV9 to TRBJ2-1; weak D call: TRBD2 (6 bases). V lost 0 bases to trimming and J lost 0 bases, with 10 bases between them. Germline CDR1 is SGDLS and CDR2 is YYNGEE. CDR3 length: 16 residues. The CDR3 nucleotides read TGTGCCAGCAGCGTAGCGGGGGAGAGCTCCTACAATGAGCAGTTCTTC. Protein: CASSVAGESSYNEQFF.

The chain uses TRBV5-1 and TRBJ2-1, with TRBD1 matching over 7 bases. CDR3 length: 15 residues. Germline values: CDR1 SGHRS, CDR2 YFSETQ. J gave up 5 bases and V 4 bases, and 9 bases lay outside the gene matches. The CDR3 DNA is TGCGCCAGCAGCCCATACCGGACAGGAAACAATGAGCAGTTCTTC. Protein: CASSPYRTGNNEQFF.

V gene TRBV5-1 combines with J gene TRBJ1-1; 8 nucleotides line up with TRBD1. Germline lookup yields CDR1 SGHRS and CDR2 YFSETQ. The CDR3 runs to 13 residues. V was pared by 3 bases and J by 3 bases, with 1 base of the junction left unmatched. CDR3 amino acids: CASSWGQDTEAFF. CDR3 coding DNA: TGCGCCAGCAGCTGGGGACAGGACACTGAAGCTTTCTTT. The full variable domain, rest sourced from reference TRBV5-1 and TRBJ1-1, is KAGVTQTPRYLIKTRGQQVTLSCSPISGHRSVSWYQQTPGQGLQFLFEYFSETQRNKGNFPGRFSGRQFSNSRSEMNVSTLELGDSALYLCASSWGQDTEAFFGQGTRLTVV.